The rows below give T cell receptor beta chains drawn from one sample of a study of shared clonotypes between healthy human individuals. Clones were sequenced by immunoSEQ multiplex PCR, and TCRdb holds only the in-frame ones, with some missing. The sample records roughly 680,000 clones, 55% to 80% being singletons. The sample taken for sequencing was memory CD4+ T cells sorted from blood. Receptor source: a woman aged 30 to 39 in good health. The CDR3 runs from the conserved cysteine through the conserved F or W. The D gene is left open where the match is weak. Expanded clones get a size class; other rows say once, few or many, or leave the size out.

size: .
D: .
J: TRBJ2-3
V: TRBV2
length: 12
CDR3: CASSEGVDTQYF
DNA: TGTGCCAGCAGTGAAGGGGTGGATACGCAGTATTTT

size: few
D: .
J: TRBJ2-3
V: TRBV1
length: 16
CDR3: CTSSPPRWPCTDTQYF
DNA: TGCACCAGCAGTCCCCCTAGATGGCCTTGCACAGATACGCAGTATTTT

size: .
D: .
J: TRBJ2-1
V: TRBV7-2
length: 16
CDR3: CASSTGGGLVYNEQFF
DNA: TGTGCCAGCAGCACAGGCGGAGGGCTAGTCTACAATGAGCAGTTCTTC

size: .
D: TRBD2
J: TRBJ2-2
V: TRBV10-1
length: 13
CDR3: CASSDGGAGELFF
DNA: TGCGCCAGCAGTGACGGGGGGGCCGGGGAGCTGTTTTTT

size: .
D: TRBD2
J: TRBJ2-1
V: TRBV28
length: 18
CDR3: CASSSGTSGSNYYNEQFF
DNA: TGTGCCAGCAGTTCGGGGACTAGCGGGAGCAACTACTACAATGAGCAGTTCTTC

size: .
D: .
J: TRBJ2-7
V: TRBV19
length: 14
CDR3: CASSANRESLRQYF
DNA: TGTGCCAGTAGTGCCAACAGGGAGTCGCTACGGCAGTACTTC

size: few
D: TRBD2
J: TRBJ2-1
V: TRBV5-4
length: 16
CDR3: CASSPPPLAGGNEQFF
DNA: TGTGCCAGCAGCCCGCCGCCACTAGCGGGGGGCAATGAGCAGTTCTTC

size: .
D: .
J: TRBJ2-7
V: TRBV5-4
length: 16
CDR3: CASSLGNFPGAYEQYF
DNA: TGTGCCAGCAGCTTGGGAAACTTTCCGGGAGCCTACGAGCAGTACTTC

size: few
D: .
J: TRBJ2-3
V: TRBV28
length: 14
CDR3: CATKTPGATDTQYF
DNA: TGTGCCACCAAGACACCGGGGGCAACAGATACGCAGTATTTT

size: .
D: TRBD1
J: TRBJ2-7
V: TRBV6-5
length: 14
CDR3: CASSYGDRDYEQYF
DNA: TGTGCCAGCAGTTACGGGGACAGGGACTACGAGCAGTACTTC

size: .
D: TRBD2
J: TRBJ2-7
V: TRBV19
length: 15
CDR3: CASSVTSGRAYEQYF
DNA: TGTGCCAGTAGTGTCACTAGCGGGAGGGCCTACGAGCAGTACTTC

size: .
D: TRBD2
J: TRBJ2-3
V: TRBV14
length: 19
CDR3: CASSLGGLAGRFSTDTQYF
DNA: TGTGCCAGCAGCCTTGGGGGACTAGCGGGACGTTTTAGCACAGATACGCAGTATTTT

size: .
D: .
J: TRBJ2-3
V: TRBV27
length: 14
CDR3: CASSFSWGSDTQYF
DNA: TGTGCCAGCAGTTTCTCGTGGGGGTCAGATACGCAGTATTTT

size: few
D: TRBD2
J: TRBJ2-1
V: TRBV18
length: 15
CDR3: CASSPRLADYNEQFF
DNA: TGTGCCAGCTCACCCCGACTAGCGGATTACAATGAGCAGTTCTTC

size: few
D: .
J: TRBJ2-3
V: TRBV2
length: 12
CDR3: CAGGGLADTQYF
DNA: TGTGCCGGAGGGGGCTTGGCAGATACGCAGTATTTT

size: many
D: TRBD2
J: TRBJ2-3
V: TRBV29-1
length: 14
CDR3: CSVDQAGVGDTQYF
DNA: TGCAGCGTTGATCAGGCGGGAGTAGGAGATACGCAGTATTTT

size: .
D: .
J: TRBJ1-2
V: TRBV7-3
length: 15
CDR3: CASSLGDPGNYGYTF
DNA: TGTGCCAGCAGCTTGGGGGACCCTGGAAACTATGGCTACACCTTC

size: many
D: .
J: TRBJ1-2
V: TRBV5-6
length: 15
CDR3: CASSRTNTGNYGYTF
DNA: TGTGCCAGCAGTCGTACGAATACAGGGAACTATGGCTACACCTTC

size: once
D: .
J: TRBJ1-5
V: TRBV6-1
length: 15
CDR3: CASAPGGVRNQPQHF
DNA: TGTGCCAGCGCTCCCGGCGGCGTCCGCAATCAGCCCCAGCATTTT

size: once
D: .
J: TRBJ1-4
V: TRBV18
length: 14
CDR3: CASSPGATNEKLFF
DNA: TGTGCCAGCTCACCGGGTGCAACTAATGAAAAACTGTTTTTT

size: .
D: .
J: TRBJ2-1
V: TRBV2
length: 12
CDR3: CASSPAGAAQFF
DNA: TGTGCCAGCAGCCCAGCGGGCGCGGCCCAGTTCTTC

size: .
D: .
J: TRBJ1-3
V: TRBV6-6
length: 15
CDR3: CASSYFRHPGNTIYF
DNA: TGTGCCAGCAGTTATTTTCGACACCCTGGAAACACCATATATTTT

size: .
D: .
J: TRBJ1-5
V: TRBV18
length: 14
CDR3: CASSPPFQDQPQHF
DNA: TGTGCCAGCTCACCTCCTTTCCAGGATCAGCCCCAGCATTTT

size: few
D: .
J: TRBJ2-3
V: TRBV19
length: 13
CDR3: CASRGIPTDTQYF
DNA: TGTGCCAGTAGAGGGATCCCCACAGATACGCAGTATTTT

size: .
D: .
J: TRBJ2-5
V: TRBV7-9
length: 14
CDR3: CASSLVLGRETQYF
DNA: TGTGCCAGCAGCTTAGTTTTGGGAAGGGAGACCCAGTACTTC

size: many
D: .
J: TRBJ1-2
V: TRBV28
length: 15
CDR3: CASSSLTGLNYGYTF
DNA: TGTGCCAGCAGTTCTCTGACAGGTTTGAACTATGGCTACACCTTC

size: .
D: .
J: TRBJ2-6
V: TRBV28
length: 16
CDR3: CASRSWGSSGANVLTF
DNA: TGTGCCAGCAGGTCTTGGGGATCCTCTGGGGCCAACGTCCTGACTTTC

size: .
D: TRBD1
J: TRBJ2-7
V: TRBV5-1
length: 16
CDR3: CASSLATGQGLDEQYF
DNA: TGCGCCAGCAGCTTGGCCACGGGACAGGGGTTGGACGAGCAGTACTTC

size: .
D: .
J: TRBJ1-2
V: TRBV28
length: 12
CDR3: CASSFRGYGYTF
DNA: TGTGCCAGCAGTTTCAGAGGGTATGGCTACACCTTC

size: once
D: .
J: TRBJ2-4
V: TRBV6-1
length: 12
CDR3: CASRYGPNIQYF
DNA: TGTGCCAGCCGATATGGGCCTAACATTCAGTACTTC

size: many
D: .
J: TRBJ2-3
V: TRBV2
length: 14
CDR3: CASSESWVGDTQYF
DNA: TGTGCCAGCAGTGAATCTTGGGTTGGAGATACGCAGTATTTT

size: .
D: .
J: TRBJ2-7
V: TRBV6-5
length: 16
CDR3: CASSYQGGRGAREQYF
DNA: TGTGCCAGCAGTTACCAGGGCGGTCGGGGGGCGCGGGAGCAGTACTTC

size: .
D: TRBD1
J: TRBJ1-2
V: TRBV10-3
length: 14
CDR3: CAISEWTGGYGYTF
DNA: TGTGCCATCAGTGAGTGGACAGGGGGGTATGGCTACACCTTC

size: .
D: .
J: TRBJ2-7
V: TRBV6-1
length: 13
CDR3: CASSPSPSYEQYF
DNA: TGTGCCAGCAGCCCCTCCCCCTCCTACGAGCAGTACTTC

size: .
D: .
J: TRBJ2-7
V: TRBV27
length: 12
CDR3: CASNMESSEQYF
DNA: TGTGCCAGCAACATGGAGTCCTCCGAGCAGTACTTC

size: .
D: .
J: TRBJ1-1
V: TRBV9
length: 12
CDR3: CASSQRDGEAFF
DNA: TGTGCCAGCAGCCAACGGGATGGCGAAGCTTTCTTT

size: .
D: .
J: TRBJ2-7
V: TRBV11-3
length: 14
CDR3: CASSLGRGTYEQYF
DNA: TGTGCCAGCAGCTTAGGCAGGGGTACCTACGAGCAGTACTTC

size: once
D: .
J: TRBJ2-7
V: TRBV7-9
length: 14
CDR3: CASSLGLEKYEQYF
DNA: TGTGCCAGCAGCTTAGGACTAGAGAAGTACGAGCAGTACTTC

size: once
D: .
J: TRBJ2-1
V: TRBV13
length: 12
CDR3: CASNGAYNEQFF
DNA: TGTGCCAGCAACGGGGCCTACAATGAGCAGTTCTTC

size: .
D: TRBD1
J: TRBJ1-1
V: TRBV5-1
length: 16
CDR3: CASSWDGTGGGTEAFF
DNA: TGCGCCAGCAGCTGGGATGGGACAGGGGGAGGCACTGAAGCTTTCTTT

size: .
D: .
J: TRBJ2-3
V: TRBV7-7
length: 18
CDR3: CASSLGGDPSISTDTQYF
DNA: TGTGCCAGCAGCCTTGGTGGGGATCCCAGCATTAGCACAGATACGCAGTATTTT

size: .
D: TRBD1
J: TRBJ1-6
V: TRBV30
length: 14
CDR3: CAWTSGTVNSPLHF
DNA: TGTGCCTGGACATCCGGGACAGTTAATTCACCCCTCCACTTT

size: .
D: .
J: TRBJ2-2
V: TRBV5-1
length: 17
CDR3: CASSLGYGAANTGELFF
DNA: TGCGCCAGCAGCTTGGGTTATGGGGCCGCGAACACCGGGGAGCTGTTTTTT

size: .
D: TRBD1
J: TRBJ1-2
V: TRBV28
length: 13
CDR3: CASAGQGAFGYTF
DNA: TGTGCCAGCGCGGGACAGGGGGCTTTCGGCTACACCTTC

size: .
D: TRBD2
J: TRBJ2-2
V: TRBV14
length: 17
CDR3: CASSQGISGMNTGELFF
DNA: TGTGCCAGCAGCCAAGGAATTAGCGGGATGAACACCGGGGAGCTGTTTTTT

size: .
D: .
J: TRBJ1-1
V: TRBV28
length: 14
CDR3: CASSPFRDLTEAFF
DNA: TGTGCCAGCAGTCCTTTCCGGGACCTCACTGAAGCTTTCTTT

size: few
D: .
J: TRBJ2-1
V: TRBV7-2
length: 14
CDR3: CASSLANVYNEQFF
DNA: TGTGCCAGCAGCTTAGCGAACGTCTACAATGAGCAGTTCTTC

size: .
D: .
J: TRBJ1-5
V: TRBV10-1
length: 13
CDR3: CASSAQGHQPQHF
DNA: TGCGCCAGCAGTGCTCAGGGACATCAGCCCCAGCATTTT